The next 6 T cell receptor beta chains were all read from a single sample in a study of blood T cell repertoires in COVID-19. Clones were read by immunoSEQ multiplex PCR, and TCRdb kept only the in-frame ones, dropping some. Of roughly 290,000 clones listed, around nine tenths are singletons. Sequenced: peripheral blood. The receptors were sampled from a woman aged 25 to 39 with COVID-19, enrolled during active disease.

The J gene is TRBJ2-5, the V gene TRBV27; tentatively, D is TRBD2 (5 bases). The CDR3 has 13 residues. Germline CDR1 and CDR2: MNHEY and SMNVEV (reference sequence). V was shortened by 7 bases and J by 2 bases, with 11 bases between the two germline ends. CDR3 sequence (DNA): TGTGCCAGCACCGGGAATCCACAAGAGACCCAGTACTTC. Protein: CASTGNPQETQYF.

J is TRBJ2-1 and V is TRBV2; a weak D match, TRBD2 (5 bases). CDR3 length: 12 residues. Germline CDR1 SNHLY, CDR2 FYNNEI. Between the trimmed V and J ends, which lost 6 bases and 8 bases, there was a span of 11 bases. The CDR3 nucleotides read TGTGCCAGCAGGGCGGAGGTAGATGAGCAGTTCTTC. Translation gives CASRAEVDEQFF.

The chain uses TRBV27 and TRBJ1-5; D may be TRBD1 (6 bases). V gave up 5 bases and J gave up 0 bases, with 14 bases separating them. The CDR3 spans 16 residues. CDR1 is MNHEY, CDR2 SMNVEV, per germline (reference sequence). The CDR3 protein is CASSRKGQNSNQPQHF. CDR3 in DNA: TGTGCCAGCAGTCGAAAAGGACAGAATAGCAATCAGCCCCAGCATTTT.

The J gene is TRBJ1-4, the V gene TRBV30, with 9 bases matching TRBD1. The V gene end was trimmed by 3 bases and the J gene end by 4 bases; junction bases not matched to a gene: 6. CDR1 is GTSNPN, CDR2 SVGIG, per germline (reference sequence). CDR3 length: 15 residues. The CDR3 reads CAWSDTGGVNEKLFF. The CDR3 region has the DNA TGTGCCTGGAGCGATACAGGGGGCGTTAATGAAAAACTGTTTTTT.

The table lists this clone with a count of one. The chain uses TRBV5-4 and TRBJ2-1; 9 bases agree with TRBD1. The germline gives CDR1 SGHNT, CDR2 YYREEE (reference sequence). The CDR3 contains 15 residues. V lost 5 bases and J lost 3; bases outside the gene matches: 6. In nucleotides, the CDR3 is TGTGCCAGCAGTTCTCCGGGACAGGGCTACAATGAGCAGTTCTTC. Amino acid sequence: CASSSPGQGYNEQFF.

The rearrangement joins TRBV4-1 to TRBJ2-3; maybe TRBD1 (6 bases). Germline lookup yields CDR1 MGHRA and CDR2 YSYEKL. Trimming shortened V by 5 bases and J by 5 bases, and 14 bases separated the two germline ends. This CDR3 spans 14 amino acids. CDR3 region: CASSSEPGVDTQYF. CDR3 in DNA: TGCGCCAGCAGCTCCGAACCAGGGGTAGATACGCAGTATTTT.